The 19 T cell receptor beta chains presented below share a single source sample, sequenced in a study of T-cell memory formation after mild COVID-19. TCRdb reprocessed the 5' RACE reads via MiXCR and lists one record per CDR3 protein. The data hold fewer than 550,000 distinct CDR3 sequences, with over 15% observed a single time. Specimen: PBMCs or a T cell subset sorted from them (not recorded which). The receptors stem from an adult woman who had mild COVID-19 (a few samples of this study predate the infection). Cell type and time point are not known.

In its sample, this clonotype was seen a few times. The CDR3 loop reads CASSLDPGLAGADTQYF. Written as DNA, the CDR3 is TGCGCCAGCAGCTTGGACCCGGGACTAGCGGGAGCAGATACGCAGTATTTT. The rearrangement links TRBV5-1 to TRBJ2-3; 14 positions match TRBD2. The V and J ends lost 0 bases and 4 bases, in that order; junction bases with no gene match: 4. Per the germline V gene, CDR1 is SGHRS and CDR2 is YFSETQ. CDR3 length: 17 amino acids. Drawing the rest from reference TRBV5-1 and TRBJ2-3, the complete variable domain is KAGVTQTPRYLIKTRGQQVTLSCSPISGHRSVSWYQQTPGQGLQFLFEYFSETQRNKGNFPGRFSGRQFSNSRSEMNVSTLELGDSALYLCASSLDPGLAGADTQYFGPGTRLTVL.

In this sample, this clonotype turned up a few times. V and J are TRBV9 and TRBJ2-3; 11 bases agree with TRBD2. V gave up 4 bases and J gave up 5 bases; unmatched junction bases: 12. This CDR3 has 17 amino acids. Germline V gene data show CDR1 as SGDLS and CDR2 as YYNGEE. The CDR3 here is CASSKTLAGGPEDTQYF. The CDR3 DNA sequence: TGTGCCAGCAGCAAAACCTTAGCGGGAGGGCCGGAAGATACGCAGTATTTT.

The chain employs TRBV7-9 and TRBJ2-3; D perhaps matches TRBD2 (6 bases). Germline values: CDR1 SEHNR, CDR2 FQNEAQ (reference sequence). Trimming pared 3 bases from V and 4 bases from J, leaving 11 bases between. The CDR3 sequence is 14 residues long. The DNA of the CDR3 is TGTGCCAGCAGCTTGAACCAGCGGGCAGATACGCAGTATTTT. Protein: CASSLNQRADTQYF.

The chain uses TRBV20-1 and TRBJ2-3; 8 bases line up with TRBD2. Per the germline V gene, CDR1 is DFQATT and CDR2 is SNEGSKA (reference sequence). The CDR3 length is 16 residues. The junction had 9 bases not matched to a gene; V was cut back by 4 bases and J by 0 bases. The CDR3: CSATKLADYSTDTQYF. The CDR3 nucleotides read TGCAGTGCTACAAAACTAGCGGACTATAGCACAGATACGCAGTATTTT.

The genes are TRBV19 and TRBJ1-1; 7 bases map to TRBD1. Germline CDR1 and CDR2: LNHDA and SQIVND (reference sequence). The CDR3 totals 14 residues. V gave up 5 bases and J gave up 5 bases; unmatched junction bases: 8. This CDR3 reads CASSRAPQGTEAFF. In DNA form, the CDR3 reads TGTGCCAGTAGTCGGGCCCCACAGGGGACTGAAGCTTTCTTT.

The genes are TRBV7-2 and TRBJ2-3; the match to TRBD2 covers 8 bases. The CDR3 is made up of 16 amino acids. CDR1 and CDR2 (germline): SGHTA, FQGNSA. J lost 2 bases, V lost 2 bases, and 6 bases had no gene match. CDR3 DNA: TGTGCCAGCAGCTTATCAAGCGGGAGCCCCACAGATACGCAGTATTTT. Amino acid sequence: CASSLSSGSPTDTQYF. Complete variable domain (other parts from reference TRBV7-2 and TRBJ2-3): GAGVSQSPSNKVTEKGKDVELRCDPISGHTALYWYRQSLGQGLEFLIYFQGNSAPDKSGLPSDRFSAERTGGSVSTLTIQRTQQEDSAVYLCASSLSSGSPTDTQYFGPGTRLTVL.

The chain employs TRBV20-1 and TRBJ1-1; no clear D gene. CDR1 and CDR2 (germline): DFQATT, SNEGSKA (reference sequence). V lost 3 bases and J lost 0, with 11 bases in between. The CDR3 runs to 14 residues. The CDR3 sequence: CSASPARLNTEAFF. The CDR3 coding sequence is TGCAGTGCTAGTCCAGCCCGTCTGAACACTGAAGCTTTCTTT.

This clonotype has more than one count but fewer than ten. The chain recombines TRBV6-5 with TRBJ2-4; 8 bases line up with TRBD2. V was pared by 7 bases and J by 3 bases, with 14 bases of the junction left unmatched. This CDR3 is 17 amino acids long. From germline, CDR1 is MNHEY and CDR2 SVGAGI. CDR3 DNA sequence: TGTGCCAGCACCCCCGGGAGGGCTGGAGATGGCAAAAACATTCAGTACTTC. As protein: CASTPGRAGDGKNIQYF.

This clonotype was counted a few times. The J gene is TRBJ2-7, the V gene TRBV5-5; 8 nucleotides line up with TRBD1. V shed 2 bases, J shed 1 base, and the junction held 2 bases outside the gene matches. The CDR3 is made up of 14 amino acids. Germline lookup yields CDR1 SGHKS and CDR2 YYEKEE (reference sequence). CDR3 in amino acids: CASSFRDRSYEQYF. DNA of the CDR3: TGTGCCAGCAGCTTCCGGGACAGGTCCTACGAGCAGTACTTC.

The CDR3 DNA follows: TGTGCCATCAGTGCCGTCCTGAACACTGAAGCTTTCTTT. Its protein product is CAISAVLNTEAFF. The rearrangement joins TRBV10-3 to TRBJ1-1; unclear D gene. The CDR3 sequence is 13 residues long. Germline V gene sequence: CDR1 ENHRY, CDR2 SYGVKD. V was cut by 4 bases and J by 0 bases, with 6 bases left in between.

In its sample, this clonotype was seen many times. V gene TRBV24-1 combines with J gene TRBJ2-3; TRBD1 is a possible D gene (5 bases). The CDR3 extends over 14 amino acids. V lost 1 base to trimming and J lost 3 bases, with 7 bases between them. Germline CDR1 is KGHDR and CDR2 is SFDVKD. CDR3 sequence reads: CATSDLRGTDTQYF. DNA of the CDR3: TGTGCCACCAGTGATTTAAGGGGAACAGATACGCAGTATTTT.

The chain uses TRBV4-1 and TRBJ1-5; D may be TRBD1 (5 bases). Germline values: CDR1 MGHRA, CDR2 YSYEKL. V lost 0 bases and J lost 7, with 16 bases in between. This CDR3 comprises 16 residues. Written as DNA, the CDR3 is TGCGCCAGCAGCCAAGAGCTCAGGGACCAGTGGCAGCCCCAGCATTTT. Its protein is CASSQELRDQWQPQHF.

This clonotype was found a few times. The chain couples TRBV7-2 to TRBJ1-5, with a tentative D call TRBD1 (6 bases). This CDR3 has 17 amino acids. CDR1 SGHTA and CDR2 FQGNSA come from the germline V gene. The germline V and J ends were trimmed by 5 bases and 3 bases, with 20 bases remaining between them. The CDR3 bases are TGTGCCAGCAGCACAGCCCAGCTTTGGACAGACAATCAGCCCCAGCATTTT. As protein: CASSTAQLWTDNQPQHF.

This clonotype occurred many times. This chain links TRBV6-1 with TRBJ2-2; 8 bases match TRBD2. The CDR3 is 19 amino acids. V was clipped by 0 bases and J by 0 bases; unmatched bases: 9. From germline, CDR1 is MNHNS and CDR2 SASEGT. The CDR3 loop is CASSEAGSGLGANTGELFF. The CDR3 DNA follows: TGTGCCAGCAGTGAAGCGGGTTCGGGACTAGGGGCGAACACCGGGGAGCTGTTTTTT.

The chain joins TRBV7-9 to TRBJ1-1; D gene unclear. With 6 bases removed from V and 5 bases from J, the gap between germline ends came to 10 bases. The CDR3 is made up of 12 amino acids. Per germline, CDR1 SEHNR and CDR2 FQNEAQ (reference sequence). CDR3 protein: CASSYSGTEAFF. The CDR3 nucleotides read TGTGCCAGCAGTTATAGTGGGACTGAAGCTTTCTTT.

This clonotype has only one observation. The J gene is TRBJ2-5, the V gene TRBV4-1; TRBD2 is a possible D gene (6 bases). V lost 5 bases and J lost 8, with 12 bases in between. Germline CDR1 and CDR2: MGHRA and YSYEKL. This CDR3 is 12 amino acids long. The CDR3 loop reads CASSGMRGTQYF. The CDR3 DNA is TGCGCCAGCAGCGGAATGCGGGGAACCCAGTACTTC.

The CDR3, as DNA: TGTGCCAGCAGCCGGGGGGGCACAGGTAATACGCAGTATTTT. Translation: CASSRGGTGNTQYF. This rearrangement joins TRBV3-1 to TRBJ2-3; weak D call: TRBD2 (7 bases). The V and J ends lost 4 bases and 7 bases respectively, with 15 bases between them. Germline V gene sequence: CDR1 LGHDT, CDR2 YNNKEL (reference sequence). This CDR3 is 14 amino acids long.

In this sample, this clonotype turned up a few times. V gene TRBV7-9 combines with J gene TRBJ2-5; the D is unclear. V lost 8 bases to trimming and J lost 3 bases, with 7 bases between them. The CDR3 is made up of 11 amino acids. Looked up from germline, CDR1 is SEHNR and CDR2 is FQNEAQ (reference sequence). In nucleotides, the CDR3 is TGTGCCAGCGGTCCTAAAGAGACCCAGTACTTC. Protein product: CASGPKETQYF.

This clonotype has more than one count but fewer than ten. The chain joins TRBV6-5 to TRBJ2-1; D gene uncertain. Trimming cost V 5 bases and J 5 bases, with 13 bases left between them. Per germline, CDR1 MNHEY and CDR2 SVGAGI. The CDR3 has 14 amino acids. In DNA, the CDR3 is TGTGCCAGCAGTACCCCGTTATTACACAATGAGCAGTTCTTC. Protein product: CASSTPLLHNEQFF.